Shown below are 17 T cell receptor beta chains from a single sample sequenced in a study of blood T cell repertoires in COVID-19. TCRdb keeps only in-frame clones here, not all; method: immunoSEQ multiplex PCR. This table has approximately 210,000 clones, about 91% appearing once. Sequencing was carried out using peripheral blood. The receptor set was obtained from a man aged 18 to 30 with active or convalescent COVID-19.

The rearrangement links TRBV7-3 to TRBJ2-1, with 7 bases fitting TRBD2. V was clipped by 2 bases and J by 6 bases; unmatched bases: 4. There are 14 residues in the CDR3. Germline-derived CDR1 and CDR2 are SGHTA and FQGTGA. This CDR3 is CASSLSSSGNEQFF. The CDR3 region has the DNA TGTGCCAGCAGCTTATCCTCTAGCGGCAATGAGCAGTTCTTC. The whole variable domain, remainder taken from reference TRBV7-3 and TRBJ2-1, is GAGVSQTPSNKVTEKGKYVELRCDPISGHTALYWYRQSLGQGPEFLIYFQGTGAADDSGLPNDRFFAVRPEGSVSTLKIQRTERGDSAVYLCASSLSSSGNEQFFGPGTRLTVL.

The V and J genes are TRBV19 and TRBJ2-5; 8 nucleotides agree with TRBD2. In germline, CDR1 is LNHDA, CDR2 SQIVND (reference sequence). Losses at the gene ends were 3 bases for V and 7 bases for J; bases not matched to a gene: 10. This CDR3 region has 15 residues. CDR3 coding DNA: TGTGCCAGTAGTATGAGGACTAGCCCCACGGGGACCCAGTACTTC. Protein product: CASSMRTSPTGTQYF.

The J gene is TRBJ1-2, the V gene TRBV10-3; 8 bases line up with TRBD1. Looked up from germline, CDR1 is ENHRY and CDR2 is SYGVKD. The CDR3 totals 12 residues. The V gene end was trimmed by 7 bases and the J gene end by 9 bases; junction bases not matched to a gene: 7. The CDR3 bases are TGTGCCATCATAGAGGCAGGGGGCAGCTACACCTTC. The encoded protein is CAIIEAGGSYTF.

This chain joins TRBV29-1 and TRBJ2-1; D is perhaps TRBD2 (5 bases). This CDR3 spans 13 amino acids. Germline loops: CDR1 SQVTM, CDR2 ANQGSEA. V gave up 4 bases and J gave up 0 bases, with 7 bases separating them. The CDR3 DNA sequence: TGCAGCGTTGGCCGGGACTCCTACAATGAGCAGTTCTTC. Amino acid sequence: CSVGRDSYNEQFF.

The rearrangement joins TRBV5-4 to TRBJ1-6, with 10 bases aligning to TRBD1. Germline CDR1 and CDR2: SGHNT and YYREEE (reference sequence). V dropped 4 bases and J dropped 1; count of bases not matched to a gene: 5. This CDR3 has 17 residues. CDR3 sequence (DNA): TGTGCCAGCAGCAAGGGGACAGGGGCTTCCTATAATTCACCCCTCCACTTT. It is translated as CASSKGTGASYNSPLHF.

This clone was counted once. This chain connects TRBV4-3 to TRBJ1-4; D call uncertain. Germline V gives CDR1 LGHNA, CDR2 YSLEER. CDR3 length: 14 residues. With 1 base removed from V and 5 bases from J, the gap between germline ends came to 8 bases. CDR3 DNA: TGCGCCAGCAGCCAAGTCCGGTGGAATGAAAAACTGTTTTTT. This sequence encodes CASSQVRWNEKLFF.

Points on this clone: Other DNA sequences within the sample encode an identical CDR3. The rearrangement joins TRBV5-4 to TRBJ2-2, with 8 bases aligning to TRBD2. The CDR3 loop spans 15 amino acids. V was pared by 0 bases and J by 4 bases, with 2 bases of the junction left unmatched. The germline gives CDR1 SGHNT, CDR2 YYREEE (reference sequence). The chain's CDR3 is CASSLALAGTGELFF. CDR3 DNA sequence: TGTGCCAGCAGCTTGGCCCTAGCGGGCACCGGGGAGCTGTTTTTT.

This sequence joins TRBV28 and TRBJ1-5; D perhaps matches TRBD1 (6 bases). Deletions cut 3 bases from V and 5 bases from J, with 11 bases between. The CDR3 length is 14 residues. The V gene's germline CDR1 is MDHEN and CDR2 SYDVKM. The CDR3 DNA follows: TGTGCCAGCAGTTTCACAGGGTTTCATCAGCCCCAGCATTTT. Translation: CASSFTGFHQPQHF.

Only a few counts were recorded for this clone. The chain links TRBV19 to TRBJ2-7, with 8 bases aligning to TRBD2. The germline gives CDR1 LNHDA, CDR2 SQIVND (reference sequence). CDR3 size: 16 residues. The junction had 10 bases not matched to a gene; V was cut back by 3 bases and J by 3 bases. The CDR3 loop reads CASSMVQRGRGYEQYF. CDR3 DNA sequence: TGTGCCAGTAGTATGGTCCAGCGGGGGCGAGGCTACGAGCAGTACTTC.

This chain uses TRBV24-1 with TRBJ2-3; tentative D call: TRBD2 (6 bases). The V gene lost 10 bases and the J gene lost 1 base, with 14 bases spanning the gap. The CDR3 has 14 amino acids. Germline V gene data show CDR1 as KGHDR and CDR2 as SFDVKD. CDR3 nucleotides: TGTGCCACGAGTAGCTGGGGGGGCACAGATACGCAGTATTTT. Translation: CATSSWGGTDTQYF.

V is TRBV30 and J is TRBJ2-7, with TRBD2 matching over 7 bases. V shed 3 bases and J 2 bases; nucleotides not matched to a gene: 13. The V gene's germline CDR1 is GTSNPN and CDR2 SVGIG (reference sequence). The length of the CDR3 is 16 residues. The CDR3 reads CAWSYSLGTTTYEQYF. The CDR3 DNA reads TGTGCCTGGAGCTATTCCCTCGGGACTACCACCTACGAGCAGTACTTC.

The chain employs TRBV18 and TRBJ2-7; the match to TRBD2 covers 10 bases. Germline CDR1 and CDR2: KGHSH and LQKENI. J gave up 7 bases and V 0 bases, and 6 bases lay outside the gene matches. CDR3 length equals 15 residues. The CDR3 bases are TGTGCCAGCTCACCACCCCTAGCGGGGGCCAGGGAGCAGTACTTC. Encoded protein: CASSPPLAGAREQYF.

This sequence joins TRBV28 and TRBJ1-3, with 7 bases aligning to TRBD1. The J segment lost 9 bases and the V segment lost 6 bases, leaving 14 bases of the junction unmatched. The CDR3 runs to 15 residues. The germline gives CDR1 MDHEN, CDR2 SYDVKM. The CDR3 DNA is TGTGCCAGCAGCGCCCCGGGCCAGGGGGAAATCACCATATATTTT. Its translation is CASSAPGQGEITIYF.

This chain uses TRBV6-2 or TRBV6-3 with TRBJ2-5; a weak D match, TRBD2 (6 bases). This CDR3 is built from 14 residues. Trimming took off 5 bases at V and 6 bases at J, with 16 bases between the two ends. Germline values: CDR1 MNHEY, CDR2 SVGEGT. CDR3 in DNA: TGTGCCAGCAGTCACATACGGGACTTTCAGACCCAGTACTTC. The encoded protein is CASSHIRDFQTQYF.

The chain recombines TRBV10-3 with TRBJ2-1; 13 nucleotides match TRBD2. The CDR3 covers 15 residues. CDR1 and CDR2 (germline): ENHRY, SYGVKD. The V gene end was trimmed by 6 bases and the J gene end by 2 bases; junction bases not matched to a gene: 1. CDR3 sequence reads: CAIRGLAGTYNEQFF. As DNA, the CDR3 is TGTGCCATCAGGGGACTAGCGGGAACCTACAATGAGCAGTTCTTC.

This sequence joins TRBV5-4 and TRBJ2-2; D may be TRBD2 (6 bases). Germline CDR1 and CDR2: SGHNT and YYREEE (reference sequence). The V end was cut by 1 base, the J end by 0 bases, with 10 bases between. CDR3 length: 16 amino acids. Here the CDR3 DNA reads TGTGCCAGCAGCTTGACTAGCCGTGCGAACACCGGGGAGCTGTTTTTT. The encoded protein is CASSLTSRANTGELFF. The full variable domain, in which reference TRBV5-4 and TRBJ2-2 provide the parts outside the CDR3, is ETGVTQSPTHLIKTRGQQVTLRCSSQSGHNTVSWYQQALGQGPQFIFQYYREEENGRGNFPPRFSGLQFPNYSSELNVNALELDDSALYLCASSLTSRANTGELFFGEGSRLTVL.

The genes are TRBV30 and TRBJ1-2; D is unclear. The V gene lost 3 bases and the J gene lost 2 bases, with 7 bases spanning the gap. Germline-derived CDR1 and CDR2 are GTSNPN and SVGIG (reference sequence). The CDR3 extends over 12 amino acids. Here the CDR3 DNA reads TGTGCCTGGAGACAGATCAACTATGGCTACACCTTC. Protein: CAWRQINYGYTF.